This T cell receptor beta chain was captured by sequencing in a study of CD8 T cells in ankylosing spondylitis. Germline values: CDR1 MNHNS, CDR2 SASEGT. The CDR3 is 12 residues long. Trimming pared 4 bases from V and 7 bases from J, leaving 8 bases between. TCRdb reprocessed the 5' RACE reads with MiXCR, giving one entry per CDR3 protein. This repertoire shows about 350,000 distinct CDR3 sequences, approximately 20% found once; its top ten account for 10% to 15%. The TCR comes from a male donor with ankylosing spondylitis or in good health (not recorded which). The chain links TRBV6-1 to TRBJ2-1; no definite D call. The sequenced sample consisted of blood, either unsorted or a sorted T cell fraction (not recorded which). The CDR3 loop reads CASSGISNEQFF. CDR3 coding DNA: TGTGCCAGCAGTGGCATATCTAATGAGCAGTTCTTC.